What follows is one T cell receptor beta chain and its context. What it binds is unknown. Healthy Finnish infants undergoing corrective surgery for congenital heart defects were the donors. During surgery, roughly 0.5-1 mL peripheral blood was drawn from four of eight donors. All available leukocytes, rather than a set cell count, yielded the blood DNA. Sequenced by immunoSEQ multiplex PCR; TCRdb stores in-frame clones only, minus some. The repertoire has 45,000 to 75,000 clones, roughly 94% of them found once; the top ten carry almost 6%. The source of the sample is a study of human thymus T cells. Findings and caveats of the study: Thymic and blood repertoires seemed to favor certain V and J genes.

CDR1 and CDR2 from the germline V gene are MNHNS and SASEGT. V dropped 6 bases and J dropped 2 bases, with 16 bases sitting between them. The CDR3 extends over 15 amino acids. The sample comprised blood. The TCR was taken from a boy under three years old with a congenital heart defect but otherwise immunologically healthy. The chain recombines TRBV6-1 with TRBJ1-2; the D gene is possibly TRBD1 (5 bases). The CDR3 coding sequence is TGTGCCAGCAGATTCTTGGGGGAAGGGAACTATGGCTACACCTTC. Its translation: CASRFLGEGNYGYTF.